The table lists the clone carrying this T cell receptor beta chain with a few counts. The germline gives CDR1 SGHAT, CDR2 FQNNGV. V was clipped by 4 bases and J by 4 bases, with 5 bases between them. This CDR3 has 12 residues. These data belong to a study of cytomegalovirus exposure and HLA in healthy donors. 60 Vbeta and 13 Jbeta primers were used in PCR. Produced via immunoSEQ multiplex PCR; TCRdb's table is partial and in-frame only. Among about 73,000 clones listed, around 75% were seen once. The specimen sequenced was PBMCs. V gene TRBV11-2 combines with J gene TRBJ1-5; D call uncertain. The sequence came from a man in his 70s in good health and CMV-seronegative. The CDR3 reads CASSSFNQPQHF. CDR3 coding DNA: TGTGCCAGCAGCTCCTTTAATCAGCCCCAGCATTTT.